These 15 T cell receptor beta chains came from one sample sequenced in a study of early T cells in non-severe SARS-CoV-2 infection. From the 5' RACE reads, TCRdb called clonotypes with MiXCR, one entry per CDR3 protein. The table shows some 64,000 distinct CDR3 sequences, with less than 12% occurring only once. Specimen: whole blood, collected at baseline. These TCRs come from an adult who was a healthcare worker with PCR-confirmed SARS-CoV-2 infection or an uninfected control (not recorded which).

The J gene is TRBJ2-7, the V gene TRBV20-1; possibly TRBD1 or TRBD2 for D (6 bases each). This CDR3 is built from 13 residues. V was trimmed by 4 bases and J by 0 bases, leaving 10 bases between them. The germline V gene has CDR1 DFQATT and CDR2 SNEGSKA (reference sequence). The CDR3 DNA sequence: TGCAGTGCTAAGGGGGGTAGCTCCTACGAGCAGTACTTC. Protein: CSAKGGSSYEQYF.

About this clonotype: A much larger clone is a single base away; this may be a read error. The genes are TRBV27 and TRBJ2-3; no definite D call. The CDR3 extends over 14 amino acids. CDR1 and CDR2 (germline): MNHEY, SMNVEV (reference sequence). The CDR3, as DNA: TGTGCCAGCTGTTTATCGTCCCCCAGAGATACGCAGTATTTT. Protein: CASCLSSPRDTQYF.

This chain uses TRBV20-1 with TRBJ2-2; 14 nucleotides line up with TRBD2. The CDR3 loop spans 17 amino acids. Germline CDR1 is DFQATT and CDR2 is SNEGSKA (reference sequence). The V segment lost 1 base and the J segment 4 bases; nucleotides outside the gene matches: 5. The CDR3: CSARVRTSGRITGELFF. The CDR3 DNA reads as TGCAGTGCTAGAGTTCGGACTAGCGGGAGGATCACCGGGGAGCTGTTTTTT.

A few counts support this clonotype. The chain joins TRBV15 to TRBJ1-1; D gene ambiguous. The CDR3 has 15 residues. Germline CDR1 LNHNV, CDR2 YYDKDF (reference sequence). V was shortened by 3 bases and J by 0 bases, with 11 bases between the two germline ends. Written as DNA, the CDR3 is TGTGCCACCAGCAGGGAGCGGACGGTGAACACTGAAGCTTTCTTT. Its protein is CATSRERTVNTEAFF.

The sample holds a few counts of this clonotype. The rearrangement joins TRBV12-3 or TRBV12-4 to TRBJ2-1; 9 nucleotides agree with TRBD2. The CDR3 contains 16 residues. Trimming cost V 2 bases and J 4 bases; bases outside gene matches: 6. The CDR3: CASSLPGLATYNEQFF. In DNA form, the CDR3 reads TGTGCCAGCAGTTTACCGGGACTAGCAACTTACAATGAGCAGTTCTTC.

This clonotype appeared many times. The V and J genes are TRBV7-3 and TRBJ2-5; D may be TRBD2 (6 bases). Germline values: CDR1 SGHTA, CDR2 FQGTGA. CDR3 size: 14 residues. Trimming removed 5 bases from V and 4 bases from J, with 14 bases in between. Here the CDR3 DNA reads TGTGCCAGCAGCAGTAACGGGGGTCGAGAGACCCAGTACTTC. Its protein product is CASSSNGGRETQYF.

There are many counts of this clonotype. This chain uses TRBV2 with TRBJ2-1; no reliable D call. Trimming pared 3 bases from V and 8 bases from J, leaving 5 bases between. The germline gives CDR1 SNHLY, CDR2 FYNNEI. The CDR3 totals 11 residues. CDR3 sequence: CASSDMDEQFF. The CDR3 DNA reads TGTGCCAGCAGTGACATGGATGAGCAGTTCTTC.

This clonotype was observed at least ten times. This chain joins TRBV10-3 and TRBJ2-4; the match to TRBD2 covers 14 bases. The CDR3 totals 14 residues. Trimming cost V 4 bases and J 8 bases; bases outside gene matches: 1. Germline CDR1 and CDR2: ENHRY and SYGVKD. The CDR3 bases are TGTGCCATCAGTGCGGGACTAGCGGGAGACATTCAGTACTTC. Amino acids: CAISAGLAGDIQYF.

This clonotype was observed at least ten times. This sequence joins TRBV7-2 and TRBJ2-7; 10 bases map to TRBD2. The V gene end was trimmed by 2 bases and the J gene end by 6 bases; junction bases not matched to a gene: 7. Germline loops: CDR1 SGHTA, CDR2 FQGNSA. The CDR3 extends over 15 amino acids. The CDR3 loop reads CASSLRGLATGEQYF. Written as DNA, the CDR3 is TGTGCCAGCAGCTTAAGGGGACTAGCGACCGGCGAGCAGTACTTC.

This clonotype was recorded at least ten times. In DNA, the CDR3 is TGTGCCAGCAGCTTCAACCCGATACCTATAGCCAAAAACATTCAGTACTTC. It specifies CASSFNPIPIAKNIQYF. This rearrangement joins TRBV7-8 to TRBJ2-4; D not certain. The CDR3 contains 17 residues. The V end lost 3 bases, the J end lost 0 bases, and 15 bases lay between the germline ends. The V gene's germline CDR1 is SGHVS and CDR2 FQNEAQ.

This clonotype was seen at least ten times. The rearrangement joins TRBV27 to TRBJ2-7, with D tentatively TRBD1 (6 bases). Trimming left V 5 bases short and J 1 base short, with 12 bases between. The CDR3 sequence is 14 residues long. The germline gives CDR1 MNHEY, CDR2 SMNVEV (reference sequence). In DNA form, the CDR3 reads TGTGCCAGCAGTGCCGGGACACGTTCCTACGAGCAGTACTTC. It encodes CASSAGTRSYEQYF.

This clonotype was detected a few times. This chain joins TRBV28 and TRBJ1-1, with D possibly matching TRBD1 (6 bases). CDR1 MDHEN and CDR2 SYDVKM come from the germline V gene. The V and J ends lost 3 bases and 2 bases respectively, with 19 bases between them. The CDR3 contains 17 residues. The CDR3: CASSFARIPGQNTEAFF. The CDR3 DNA sequence: TGTGCCAGCAGTTTCGCACGGATACCGGGACAAAACACTGAAGCTTTCTTT.

This clonotype was seen ten or more times. This chain connects TRBV6-1 to TRBJ1-4, with a possible D match to TRBD1 (5 bases). Germline V gives CDR1 MNHNS, CDR2 SASEGT. Trimming removed 4 bases from V and 0 bases from J, with 9 bases in between. This CDR3 has 15 amino acids. The chain's CDR3 is CASSVGTATNEKLFF. The CDR3 DNA reads as TGTGCCAGCAGTGTTGGGACGGCAACTAATGAAAAACTGTTTTTT.

This clonotype has at least ten counts. V and J are TRBV28 and TRBJ2-7, with TRBD1 as a possible D gene (5 bases). CDR3 length: 13 residues. Trimming stripped 3 bases from V and 4 bases from J, with 10 bases between. Germline lookup yields CDR1 MDHEN and CDR2 SYDVKM. CDR3 coding DNA: TGTGCCAGCAGTTTGGCCGACAGTTACGAGCAGTACTTC. This encodes CASSLADSYEQYF. Filled out from reference TRBV28 and TRBJ2-7, the complete variable domain reads DVKVTQSSRYLVKRTGEKVFLECVQDMDHENMFWYRQDPGLGLRLIYFSYDVKMKEKGDIPEGYSVSREKKERFSLILESASTNQTSMYLCASSLADSYEQYFGPGTRLTVT.

The CDR3 DNA follows: TGTGCCAGCAGCGTAGTCCCGAACACTGAAGCTTTCTTT. Translated, it gives CASSVVPNTEAFF. The chain joins TRBV9 to TRBJ1-1; D unclear. Trimming took off 0 bases at V and 1 base at J, with 4 bases between the two ends. This CDR3 spans 13 amino acids. Per the germline V gene, CDR1 is SGDLS and CDR2 is YYNGEE. Full variable domain (missing parts from reference TRBV9 and TRBJ1-1): DSGVTQTPKHLITATGQRVTLRCSPRSGDLSVYWYQQSLDQGLQFLIQYYNGEERAKGNILERFSAQQFPDLHSELNLSSLELGDSALYFCASSVVPNTEAFFGQGTRLTVV.